The clone carrying this T cell receptor beta chain was seen a handful of times. The authors ran a second PCR of roughly 7 to 11 cycles using a sample-barcoded 5' primer and a J-beta primer mix. Each CDR3 protein is one row after TCRdb ran MiXCR on the 5' RACE reads. The sample consists of about 1.6 million distinct CDR3 sequences, about 31% of them appearing once. This record comes from a study of blood T cells in healthy people across ages. The CDR3 consists of 14 residues. Germline V CDR1 and CDR2: SGHTA, FQGNSA. Trimming cost V 3 bases and J 7 bases, with 16 bases left between them. Sequences were obtained from blood. The chain couples TRBV7-2 to TRBJ2-7, with D perhaps TRBD2 (5 bases). The sequence was obtained from a woman aged 25-40 years in good health. The CDR3 here is CASSLDPGIGEQYF. CDR3 bases: TGTGCCAGCAGCTTGGACCCGGGAATAGGGGAGCAGTACTTC.